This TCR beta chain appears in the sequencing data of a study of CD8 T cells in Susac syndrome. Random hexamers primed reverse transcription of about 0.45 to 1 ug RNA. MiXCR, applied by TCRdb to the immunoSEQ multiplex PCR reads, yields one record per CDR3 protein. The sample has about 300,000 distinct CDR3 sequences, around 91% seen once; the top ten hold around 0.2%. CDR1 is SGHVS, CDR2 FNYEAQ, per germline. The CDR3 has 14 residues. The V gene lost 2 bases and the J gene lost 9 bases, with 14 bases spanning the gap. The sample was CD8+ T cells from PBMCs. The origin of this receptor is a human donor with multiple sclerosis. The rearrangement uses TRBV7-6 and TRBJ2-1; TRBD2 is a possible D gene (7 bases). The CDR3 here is CASSLPAGASEQFF. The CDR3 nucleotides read TGTGCCAGCAGCTTACCGGCGGGGGCTAGTGAGCAGTTCTTC.